A selection of T cell receptor beta chains follows, all from one sample in a study of cytomegalovirus exposure and HLA in healthy donors. Produced via immunoSEQ multiplex PCR; TCRdb's table is partial and in-frame only. This table has about 99,000 clones, 70% to 80% appearing once. The specimen sequenced was PBMCs. These TCRs come from a man aged 35 to 55 in good health and CMV-seronegative. The CDR3 runs from the conserved cysteine through the conserved F or W. The order of the fields is J gene, clone size, V gene, D gene, CDR3 DNA, CDR3 protein. The D gene is left open where the match is weak. Clone sizes are given selectively: once, few, many, or a class where the clone is expanded.

TRBJ2-1	NA	TRBV7-9	NA	TGTGCCAGCCTTAGCGATGAGCAGTTCTTC	CASLSDEQFF
TRBJ1-5	NA	TRBV5-6	NA	TGTGCCAGCAGCCGGGGGGCCAGCTTCTCCAATCAGCCCCAGCATTTT	CASSRGASFSNQPQHF
TRBJ2-5	NA	TRBV5-1	TRBD1	TGCGCCAGCAGCTTGAGTTCACAGGGGGTAGCAGAGACCCAGTACTTC	CASSLSSQGVAETQYF
TRBJ1-6	few	TRBV6-4	TRBD1	TGTGCCAGCAGTGTCGGGACAGACAATTCACCCCTCCACTTT	CASSVGTDNSPLHF
TRBJ2-7	NA	TRBV5-5	NA	TGTGCCAGCAGCTGGCCGCCAATCGGGGGAAGTAATCACGAGCAGTACTTC	CASSWPPIGGSNHEQYF
TRBJ2-2	NA	TRBV6-4	TRBD1	TGTGCCAGCAGTGACGGACAGGGGGCCGGGGAGCTGTTTTTT	CASSDGQGAGELFF
TRBJ2-3	NA	TRBV2	TRBD1	TGTGCCAGCAGTGACCGGGACAGGTCCACAGATACGCAGTATTTT	CASSDRDRSTDTQYF
TRBJ1-1	few	TRBV11-2	TRBD1	TGTGCCAGCAGCCCCCGGACAGGGGCTACCGAAGCTTTCTTT	CASSPRTGATEAFF
TRBJ2-7	few	TRBV2	TRBD1	TGTGCCAGCATGAGGGGACAGGGGGCCTACGAGCAGTACTTC	CASMRGQGAYEQYF
TRBJ1-1	NA	TRBV6-1	TRBD1	TGTGCCAGCAGTACCTCACAGGGGGTCACTGAAGCTTTCTTT	CASSTSQGVTEAFF
TRBJ1-5	once	TRBV5-6	NA	TGTGCCAGCAGCTTGACAGGGAGGGGGAATCAGCCCCAGCATTTT	CASSLTGRGNQPQHF
TRBJ1-2	NA	TRBV7-2	TRBD1	TGTGCCAGCAGCACGGGACAGAACTATGGCTACACCTTC	CASSTGQNYGYTF
TRBJ2-5	once	TRBV18	NA	TGTGCCAGCTCACCACTCAACTATGCGGAGACCCAGTACTTC	CASSPLNYAETQYF
TRBJ1-1	NA	TRBV28	NA	TGTGCCAGCAGGGGACAACCGAACACTGAAGCTTTCTTT	CASRGQPNTEAFF
TRBJ2-7	NA	TRBV30	NA	TGTGCCTGGAGTGTCAAAACCTACGAGCAGTACTTC	CAWSVKTYEQYF
TRBJ2-7	NA	TRBV18	TRBD1	TGCGCCAGCTCACCATTTAGGGACAGGGGAGGCGAGCAGTACTTC	CASSPFRDRGGEQYF
TRBJ2-7	NA	TRBV2	NA	TGTGCCAGCACTACCGGGGTCCACGAGCAGTACTTC	CASTTGVHEQYF
TRBJ1-1	once	TRBV7-8	NA	TGTGCCAGCAGCTTAGAGGAAAGGACAATCAACACTGAAGCTTTCTTT	CASSLEERTINTEAFF
TRBJ1-2	NA	TRBV27	NA	TGTGCCAGCAGTTTAGTCGGGACTTCTTCCCATGGCTACACCTTC	CASSLVGTSSHGYTF
TRBJ2-7	NA	TRBV19	NA	TGTGCCAGTAGTATCAGCGCAGGGGAAATCTACGAGCAGTACTTC	CASSISAGEIYEQYF
TRBJ1-1	NA	TRBV11-3	NA	TGTGCCAGCACCTCCGAGGAGGACACTGAAGCTTTCTTT	CASTSEEDTEAFF
TRBJ2-7	NA	TRBV6-1	TRBD2	TGTGCCAGCAGTGCGGCCGGGACTAGGGGTCGCGAGCAGTACTTC	CASSAAGTRGREQYF
TRBJ1-6	NA	TRBV6-1	NA	TGTGCCAGCAGTGAATACAGGGCAGCCAGCTCCTATAATTCACCCCTCCACTTT	CASSEYRAASSYNSPLHF
TRBJ2-7	NA	TRBV28	NA	TGTGCCAGCAGACCGAACAGGGGGGGATACGAGCAGTACTTC	CASRPNRGGYEQYF
TRBJ2-7	NA	TRBV2	TRBD2	TGTGCCAGCAGCCCTAGCGGGGGAAGATACGAGCAGTACTTC	CASSPSGGRYEQYF
TRBJ2-7	NA	TRBV28	TRBD2	TGTGCCAGCAGCCTTAGCGGGAACTCCTACGAGCAGTACTTC	CASSLSGNSYEQYF
TRBJ2-1	NA	TRBV5-4	TRBD2	TGTGCCAGCAGCTTGTCTAGCGGCTCCTACAATGAGCAGTTCTTC	CASSLSSGSYNEQFF